One and the same sample provided the 14 T cell receptor beta chains below, sequenced in a study of cytomegalovirus exposure and HLA in healthy donors. In the PCR, 60 Vbeta and 13 Jbeta primers were used. The data were produced by immunoSEQ multiplex PCR, yet TCRdb's version contains in-frame clones alone and is incomplete. The sample records about 120,000 clones, approximately 77% being singletons. What was sequenced was PBMCs. These receptors came from a man aged 50-59 years in good health and CMV-seropositive.

This clone showed up just once. V gene TRBV19 combines with J gene TRBJ2-2; 7 nucleotides match TRBD2. V shed 7 bases, J shed 5 bases, and the junction held 7 bases outside the gene matches. This CDR3 has 14 amino acids. Germline loops: CDR1 LNHDA, CDR2 SQIVND (reference sequence). CDR3 bases: TGTGCCAGTAAACGGGGGAGGGAAACCGGGGAGCTGTTTTTT. The encoded protein is CASKRGRETGELFF.

The gene calls are TRBV5-6 and TRBJ1-2; TRBD1 aligns across 9 bases. Germline values: CDR1 SGHDT, CDR2 YYEEEE. V gave up 4 bases and J gave up 6 bases; unmatched junction bases: 4. The length of the CDR3 is 13 residues. Here the CDR3 DNA reads TGTGCCAGCAGCAGGGACAGGGTAAATGGCTACACCTTC. It encodes CASSRDRVNGYTF.

This chain links TRBV19 with TRBJ2-7; D is undetermined. Germline V lookup: CDR1 LNHDA, CDR2 SQIVND (reference sequence). The CDR3 covers 14 residues. The V and J ends lost 3 bases and 1 base respectively, with 10 bases between them. CDR3 sequence: CASSIRFGSYEQYF. CDR3 in DNA: TGTGCCAGTAGTATCAGGTTTGGATCCTACGAGCAGTACTTC.

The chain recombines TRBV5-4 with TRBJ2-7; possible D gene TRBD2, 6 bases. The V gene lost 2 bases and the J gene lost 3 bases, with 15 bases spanning the gap. Germline V gene data show CDR1 as SGHNT and CDR2 as YYREEE (reference sequence). The CDR3 covers 15 residues. The CDR3 region is CASSFGRDPLYEQYF. The DNA for the CDR3 is TGTGCCAGCAGCTTTGGGCGGGACCCCCTCTACGAGCAGTACTTC.

This clone was counted between two and nine times. This chain links TRBV9 with TRBJ1-2, with D tentatively TRBD1 (5 bases). V was shortened by 4 bases and J by 8 bases, with 12 bases between the two germline ends. Germline V lookup: CDR1 SGDLS, CDR2 YYNGEE. CDR3 length: 12 amino acids. The CDR3 loop is CASSSPGKGYTF. As DNA, the CDR3 is TGTGCCAGCAGCTCTCCAGGGAAGGGCTACACCTTC.

The chain is built from TRBV10-3 and TRBJ2-7; TRBD1 matches 9 bases. Germline CDR1 is ENHRY and CDR2 is SYGVKD. Germline trimming cut 4 bases from V and 2 bases from J; bases unmatched to any gene: 6. This CDR3 contains 15 residues. The CDR3 bases are TGTGCCATCAGTGGGGGGGACAGGGCTGCCTACGAGCAGTACTTC. Protein: CAISGGDRAAYEQYF.

DNA of the CDR3: TGCGCCAGCAGCTTGGAATCCAGCGGGAGATTCGAGCAGTACTTC. It yields the protein CASSLESSGRFEQYF. The J gene is TRBJ2-7, the V gene TRBV5-1; 8 bases fit TRBD2. The ends lost 0 bases at V and 6 bases at J; junction bases unmatched: 8. Germline assignment: CDR1 SGHRS and CDR2 YFSETQ. This CDR3 region has 15 residues.

This chain uses TRBV7-9 with TRBJ2-1; a weak D match, TRBD2 (6 bases). The CDR3 contains 11 residues. Germline V lookup: CDR1 SEHNR, CDR2 FQNEAQ (reference sequence). V gave up 5 bases and J gave up 8 bases, with 7 bases separating them. The CDR3 sequence is CASSGGDEQFF. The CDR3 DNA follows: TGTGCCAGCAGCGGCGGGGATGAGCAGTTCTTC.

This clone was seen just once. The chain employs TRBV11-2 and TRBJ1-1; weak D call: TRBD1 (6 bases). Germline CDR1 reads SGHAT; CDR2 reads FQNNGV. V lost 4 bases and J 2 bases, leaving 14 bases between the germline ends. The CDR3 has 15 amino acids. The chain's CDR3 is CASSWRQGQNTEAFF. The DNA of the CDR3 is TGTGCCAGCAGCTGGAGGCAGGGGCAAAACACTGAAGCTTTCTTT.

The chain uses TRBV2 and TRBJ1-2, with a possible D match to TRBD1 (5 bases). V lost 2 bases and J 4 bases, leaving 8 bases between the germline ends. CDR1 is SNHLY, CDR2 FYNNEI, per germline. The CDR3 spans 13 residues. The CDR3 reads CASSEQGIYGYTF. The CDR3 DNA sequence: TGTGCCAGCAGTGAACAGGGCATCTATGGCTACACCTTC.

V gene TRBV7-2 combines with J gene TRBJ2-3, with TRBD2 matching over 7 bases. Germline lookup yields CDR1 SGHTA and CDR2 FQGNSA. V dropped 1 base and J dropped 8; count of bases not matched to a gene: 0. There are 12 residues in the CDR3. The CDR3 here is CASSLGGGTQYF. The DNA for the CDR3 is TGTGCCAGCAGCTTAGGGGGGGGTACGCAGTATTTT. Full variable domain (missing parts from reference TRBV7-2 and TRBJ2-3): GAGVSQSPSNKVTEKGKDVELRCDPISGHTALYWYRQSLGQGLEFLIYFQGNSAPDKSGLPSDRFSAERTGGSVSTLTIQRTQQEDSAVYLCASSLGGGTQYFGPGTRLTVL.

The V and J genes are TRBV5-1 and TRBJ2-7; TRBD1 matches 10 bases. The CDR3 contains 15 residues. Germline lookup yields CDR1 SGHRS and CDR2 YFSETQ. V dropped 4 bases and J dropped 3; count of bases not matched to a gene: 7. CDR3 nucleotide sequence: TGCGCCAGCAGCCCCGGGGACAGGGGAAACTACGAGCAGTACTTC. It encodes CASSPGDRGNYEQYF.

The rearrangement uses TRBV27 and TRBJ1-4, with 9 bases fitting TRBD1. Germline V gene lookup returns CDR1 MNHEY and CDR2 SMNVEV (reference sequence). The length of the CDR3 is 15 residues. V shed 2 bases and J 8 bases; nucleotides not matched to a gene: 6. The DNA of the CDR3 is TGTGCCAGCAGTTTACTGGGACAGGGAGGGGAAAAACTGTTTTTT. This gives the protein CASSLLGQGGEKLFF. The whole variable domain, filled in from reference TRBV27 and TRBJ1-4, reads EAQVTQNPRYLITVTGKKLTVTCSQNMNHEYMSWYRQDPGLGLRQIYYSMNVEVTDKGDVPEGYKVSRKEKRNFPLILESPSPNQTSLYFCASSLLGQGGEKLFFGSGTQLSVL.

The count of this clone is one. The chain combines TRBV5-1 with TRBJ2-2; 8 bases map to TRBD2. V lost 4 bases and J lost 3; bases outside the gene matches: 11. Germline CDR1 SGHRS, CDR2 YFSETQ. CDR3 length equals 17 residues. CDR3 sequence reads: CASSGGAGGADTGELFF. DNA for the CDR3: TGCGCCAGCAGCGGGGGGGCGGGGGGCGCCGACACCGGGGAGCTGTTTTTT.